This TCR beta chain derives from a study of blood T cell repertoires in COVID-19. Background on the study: Researchers got acute and convalescent COVID-19 samples from the United States, Italy and Spain.

CDR3 length equals 12 residues. Trimming cost V 0 bases and J 6 bases, with 5 bases left between them. Germline V lookup: CDR1 MNHNS, CDR2 SASEGT. In the original analysis: The authors estimated nucleated cell counts from reference gene primer amplification. Measured with immunoSEQ multiplex PCR; TCRdb has only the in-frame clones, and not every one. That table is the source of V, J and clone size, and D and trimming were worked out from the DNA. The data hold roughly 250,000 clones, with around 85% observed a single time. The Seattle patients joined while their infection was active and were tracked longitudinally afterward.

Sample: peripheral blood. The TCR originated in a human donor with COVID-19, enrolled during active disease. The donor label of this sample is uncertain. This chain uses TRBV6-1 with TRBJ1-2; unclear D gene. The chain's CDR3 is CASSEASDGYTF. The CDR3 region has the DNA TGTGCCAGCAGTGAAGCTAGCGATGGCTACACCTTC.